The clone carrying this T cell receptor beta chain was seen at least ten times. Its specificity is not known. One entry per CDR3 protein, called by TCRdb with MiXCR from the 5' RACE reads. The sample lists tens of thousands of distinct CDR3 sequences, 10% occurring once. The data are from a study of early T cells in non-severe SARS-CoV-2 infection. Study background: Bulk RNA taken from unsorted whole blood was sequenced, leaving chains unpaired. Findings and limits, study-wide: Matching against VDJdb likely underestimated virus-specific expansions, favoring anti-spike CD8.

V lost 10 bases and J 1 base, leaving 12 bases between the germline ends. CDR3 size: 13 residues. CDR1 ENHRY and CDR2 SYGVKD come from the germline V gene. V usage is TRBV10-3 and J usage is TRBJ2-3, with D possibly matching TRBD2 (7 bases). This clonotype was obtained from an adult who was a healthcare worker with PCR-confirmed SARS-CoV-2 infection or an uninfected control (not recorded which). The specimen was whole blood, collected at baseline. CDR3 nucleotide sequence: TGTGCCACCGGAGGGGGGGGCACAGATACGCAGTATTTT. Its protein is CATGGGGTDTQYF.